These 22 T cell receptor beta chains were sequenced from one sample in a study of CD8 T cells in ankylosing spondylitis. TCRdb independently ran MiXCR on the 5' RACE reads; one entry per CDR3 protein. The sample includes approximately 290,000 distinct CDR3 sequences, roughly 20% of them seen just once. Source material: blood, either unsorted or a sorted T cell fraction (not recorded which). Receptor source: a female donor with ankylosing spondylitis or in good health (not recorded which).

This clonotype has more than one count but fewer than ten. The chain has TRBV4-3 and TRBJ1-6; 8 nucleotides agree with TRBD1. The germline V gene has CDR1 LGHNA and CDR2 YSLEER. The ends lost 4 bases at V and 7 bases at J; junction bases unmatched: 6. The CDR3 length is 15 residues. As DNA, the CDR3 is TGCGCCAGCAGCCTTACGGACAGGGCAAATTCACCCCTCCACTTT. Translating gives CASSLTDRANSPLHF.

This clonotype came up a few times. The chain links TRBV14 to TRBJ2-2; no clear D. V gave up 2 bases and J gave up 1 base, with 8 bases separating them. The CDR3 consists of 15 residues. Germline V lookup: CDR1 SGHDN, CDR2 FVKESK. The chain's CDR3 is CASSQFSGNTGELFF. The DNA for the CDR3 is TGTGCCAGCAGCCAATTCTCCGGGAACACCGGGGAGCTGTTTTTT.

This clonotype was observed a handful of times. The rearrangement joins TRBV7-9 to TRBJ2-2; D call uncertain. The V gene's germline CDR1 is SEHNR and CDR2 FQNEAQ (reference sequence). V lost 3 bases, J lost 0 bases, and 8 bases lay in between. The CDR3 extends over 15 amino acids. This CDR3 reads CASSFAPANTGELFF. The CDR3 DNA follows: TGTGCCAGCAGCTTTGCGCCCGCGAACACCGGGGAGCTGTTTTTT.

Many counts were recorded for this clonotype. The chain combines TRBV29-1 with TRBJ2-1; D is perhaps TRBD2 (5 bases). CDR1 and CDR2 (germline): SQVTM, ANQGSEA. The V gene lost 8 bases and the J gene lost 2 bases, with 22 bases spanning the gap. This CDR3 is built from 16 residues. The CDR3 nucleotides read TGCAGCCTCAGGACGGGAATACCTACCGCCTACAATGAGCAGTTCTTC. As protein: CSLRTGIPTAYNEQFF.

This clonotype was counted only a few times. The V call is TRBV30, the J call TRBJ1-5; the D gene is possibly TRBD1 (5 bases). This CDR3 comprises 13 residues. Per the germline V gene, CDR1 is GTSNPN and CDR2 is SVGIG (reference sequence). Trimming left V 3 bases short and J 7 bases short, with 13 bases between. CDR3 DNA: TGTGCCTGGAGGGCGACAGAGGAACAGCCCCAGCATTTT. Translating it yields CAWRATEEQPQHF.

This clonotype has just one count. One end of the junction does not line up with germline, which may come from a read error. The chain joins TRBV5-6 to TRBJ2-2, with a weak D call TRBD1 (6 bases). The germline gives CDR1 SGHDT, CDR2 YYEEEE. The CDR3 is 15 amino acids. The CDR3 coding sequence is TGTGTCAGCAGCAGGACAGCCTCTTCCACCGGGGAGCTGTTTTTT. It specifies CVSSRTASSTGELFF. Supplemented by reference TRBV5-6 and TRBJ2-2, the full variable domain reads DAGVTQSPTHLIKTRGQQVTLRCSPKSGHDTVSWYQQALGQGPQFIFQYYEEEERQRGNFPDRFSGHQFPNYSSELNVNALLLGDSALYLCVSSRTASSTGELFFGEGSRLTVL.

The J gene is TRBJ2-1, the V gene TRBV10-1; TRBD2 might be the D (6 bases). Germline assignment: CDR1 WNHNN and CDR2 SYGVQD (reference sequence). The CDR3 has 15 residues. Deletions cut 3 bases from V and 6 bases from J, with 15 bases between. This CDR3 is CASSDRRRALNEQFF. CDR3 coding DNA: TGCGCCAGCAGTGACCGGAGGAGGGCCCTCAATGAGCAGTTCTTC.

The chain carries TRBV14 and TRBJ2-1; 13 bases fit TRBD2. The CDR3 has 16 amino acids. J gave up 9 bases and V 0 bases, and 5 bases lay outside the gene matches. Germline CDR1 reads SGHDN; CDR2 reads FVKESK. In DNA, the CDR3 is TGTGCCAGCAGCCAAGATGCGGGACTAGCGGGAAGTGAGCAGTTCTTC. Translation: CASSQDAGLAGSEQFF.

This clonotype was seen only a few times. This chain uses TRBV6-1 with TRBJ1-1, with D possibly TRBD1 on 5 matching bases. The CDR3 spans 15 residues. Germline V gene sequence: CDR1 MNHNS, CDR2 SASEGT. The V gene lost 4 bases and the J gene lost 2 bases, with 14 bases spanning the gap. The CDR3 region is CASSGLRGRNTEAFF. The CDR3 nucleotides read TGTGCCAGCAGTGGTCTGAGGGGTCGCAACACTGAAGCTTTCTTT.

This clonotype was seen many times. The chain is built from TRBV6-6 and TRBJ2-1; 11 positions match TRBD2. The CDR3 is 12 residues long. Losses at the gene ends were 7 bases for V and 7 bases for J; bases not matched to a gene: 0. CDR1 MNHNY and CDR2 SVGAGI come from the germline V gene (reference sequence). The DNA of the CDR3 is TGTGCCAGCATAGCGGGAGGGAATGAGCAGTTCTTC. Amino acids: CASIAGGNEQFF.

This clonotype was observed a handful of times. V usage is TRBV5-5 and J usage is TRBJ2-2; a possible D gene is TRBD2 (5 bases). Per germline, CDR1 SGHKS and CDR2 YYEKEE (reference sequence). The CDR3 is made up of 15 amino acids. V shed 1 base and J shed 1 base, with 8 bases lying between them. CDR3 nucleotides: TGTGCCAGCAGCTTGCTAGCCGTGAACACCGGGGAGCTGTTTTTT. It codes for CASSLLAVNTGELFF.

This CDR3 is CASSSYLAGVGTDTQYF. The CDR3 nucleotides are TGTGCCAGCAGCTCCTATCTAGCGGGAGTAGGCACAGATACGCAGTATTTT. The V call is TRBV7-8, the J call TRBJ2-3; TRBD2 matches 10 bases. CDR3 length: 17 amino acids. CDR1 and CDR2 (germline): SGHVS, FQNEAQ. With 4 bases clipped from V and 1 base from J, the junction kept 8 bases outside the gene matches.

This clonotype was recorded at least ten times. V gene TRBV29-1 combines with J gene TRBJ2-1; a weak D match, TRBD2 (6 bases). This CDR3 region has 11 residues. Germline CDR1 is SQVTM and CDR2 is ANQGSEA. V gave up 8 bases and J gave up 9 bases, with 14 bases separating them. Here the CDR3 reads CSIGTESEQFF. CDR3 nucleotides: TGCAGCATTGGGACTGAGAGTGAGCAGTTCTTC.

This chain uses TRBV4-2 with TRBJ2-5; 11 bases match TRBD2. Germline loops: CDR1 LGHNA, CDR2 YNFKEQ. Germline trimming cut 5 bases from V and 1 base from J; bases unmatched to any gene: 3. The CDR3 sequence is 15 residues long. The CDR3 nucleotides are TGTGCCAGCAGCAAGACTAGCGGGATCCAAGAGACCCAGTACTTC. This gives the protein CASSKTSGIQETQYF.

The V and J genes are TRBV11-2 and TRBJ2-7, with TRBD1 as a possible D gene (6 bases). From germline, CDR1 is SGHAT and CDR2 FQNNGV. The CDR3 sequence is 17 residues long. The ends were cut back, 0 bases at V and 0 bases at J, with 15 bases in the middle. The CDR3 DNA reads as TGTGCCAGCAGCTTAGATTCGTTCCAGGGGAGCTCCTACGAGCAGTACTTC. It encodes CASSLDSFQGSSYEQYF.

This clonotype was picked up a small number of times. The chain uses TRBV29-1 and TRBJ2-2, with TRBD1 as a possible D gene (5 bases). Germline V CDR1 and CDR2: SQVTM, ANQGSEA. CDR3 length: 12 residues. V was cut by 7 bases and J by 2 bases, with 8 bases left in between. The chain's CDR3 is CSARTNTGELFF. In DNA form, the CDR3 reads TGCAGCGCTAGGACAAACACCGGGGAGCTGTTTTTT.

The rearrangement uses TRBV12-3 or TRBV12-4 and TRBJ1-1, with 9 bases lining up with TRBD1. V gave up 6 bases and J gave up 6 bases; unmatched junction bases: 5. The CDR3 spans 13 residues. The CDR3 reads CASRQGAQAEAFF. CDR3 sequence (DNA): TGTGCCAGCAGACAGGGGGCGCAGGCTGAAGCTTTCTTT.

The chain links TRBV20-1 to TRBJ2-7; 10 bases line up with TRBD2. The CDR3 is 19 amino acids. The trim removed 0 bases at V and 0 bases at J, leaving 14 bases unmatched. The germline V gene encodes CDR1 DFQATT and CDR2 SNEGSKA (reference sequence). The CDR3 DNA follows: TGCAGTGCTAGAGATCGGCGGACTAGCGGTACAATTCTCTCCTACGAGCAGTACTTC. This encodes CSARDRRTSGTILSYEQYF.

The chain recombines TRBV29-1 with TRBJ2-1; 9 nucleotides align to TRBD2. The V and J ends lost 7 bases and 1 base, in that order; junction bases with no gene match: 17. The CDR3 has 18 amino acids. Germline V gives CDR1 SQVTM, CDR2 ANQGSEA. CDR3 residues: CSATRLADTPLSYNEQFF. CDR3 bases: TGCAGCGCCACTAGACTAGCGGACACCCCACTTTCCTACAATGAGCAGTTCTTC.

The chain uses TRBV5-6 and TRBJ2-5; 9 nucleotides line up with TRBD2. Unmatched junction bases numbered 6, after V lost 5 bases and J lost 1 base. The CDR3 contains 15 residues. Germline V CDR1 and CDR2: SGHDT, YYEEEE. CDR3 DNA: TGTGCCAGCAGTTCGCCAGCGGGGGGCCAAGAGACCCAGTACTTC. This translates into CASSSPAGGQETQYF.

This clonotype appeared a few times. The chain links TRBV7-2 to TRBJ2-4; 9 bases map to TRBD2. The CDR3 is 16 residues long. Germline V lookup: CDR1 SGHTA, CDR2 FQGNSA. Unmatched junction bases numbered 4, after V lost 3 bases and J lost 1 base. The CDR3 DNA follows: TGTGCCAGCAGCTTTAGCGGGAGATGGGCCAAAAACATTCAGTACTTC. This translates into CASSFSGRWAKNIQYF.

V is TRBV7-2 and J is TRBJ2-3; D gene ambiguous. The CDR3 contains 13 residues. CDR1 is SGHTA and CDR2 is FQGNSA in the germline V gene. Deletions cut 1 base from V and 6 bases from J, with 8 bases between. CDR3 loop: CASSLEGMDTQYF. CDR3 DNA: TGTGCCAGCAGCTTAGAGGGCATGGATACGCAGTATTTT.